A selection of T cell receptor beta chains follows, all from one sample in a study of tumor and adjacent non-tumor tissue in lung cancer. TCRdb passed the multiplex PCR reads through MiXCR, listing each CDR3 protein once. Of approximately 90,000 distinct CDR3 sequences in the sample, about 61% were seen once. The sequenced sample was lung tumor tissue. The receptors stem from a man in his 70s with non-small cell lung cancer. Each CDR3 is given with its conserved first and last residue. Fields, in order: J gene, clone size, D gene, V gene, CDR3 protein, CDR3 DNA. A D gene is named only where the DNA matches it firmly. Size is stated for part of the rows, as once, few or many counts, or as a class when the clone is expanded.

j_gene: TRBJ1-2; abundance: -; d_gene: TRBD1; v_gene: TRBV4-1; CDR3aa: CDSSQDRDRYYGYTF; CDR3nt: TGCGACAGCAGCCAAGACCGGGACAGATACTATGGCTACACCTTC
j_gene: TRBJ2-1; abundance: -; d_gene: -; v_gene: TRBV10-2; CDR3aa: CASRGEGFLSGLSFNEQFF; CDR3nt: TGCGCCAGTAGGGGGGAGGGGTTTTTGAGCGGGCTCTCCTTCAATGAGCAGTTCTTC
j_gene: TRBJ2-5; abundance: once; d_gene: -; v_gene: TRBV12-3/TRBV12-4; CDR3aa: CVSSQRGYEETQYF; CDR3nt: TGTGTGAGCAGCCAACGGGGCTACGAGGAGACCCAGTACTTC
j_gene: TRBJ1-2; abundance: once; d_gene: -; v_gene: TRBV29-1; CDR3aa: CSVARRGTNYGYRF; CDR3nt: TGCAGTGTTGCCCGACGCGGCACTAACTATGGCTACAGATTC
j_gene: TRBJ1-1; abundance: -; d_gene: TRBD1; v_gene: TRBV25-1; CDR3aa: CASSGQGALTEAFF; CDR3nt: TGTGCCAGCAGTGGACAGGGGGCGCTTACTGAAGCTTTCTTT
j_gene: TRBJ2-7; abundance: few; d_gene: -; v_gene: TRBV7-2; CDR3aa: CASSLASSYEQYF; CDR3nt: TGTGCCAGCAGCTTAGCTAGCTCCTACGAGCAGTACTTC
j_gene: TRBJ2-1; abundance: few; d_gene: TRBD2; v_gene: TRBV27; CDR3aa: CASSFLAGGNEQFF; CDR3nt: TGTGCCAGCAGTTTCCTAGCGGGGGGGAATGAGCAGTTCTTC
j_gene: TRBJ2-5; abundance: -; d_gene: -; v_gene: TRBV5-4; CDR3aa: CASSLDGDETQYF; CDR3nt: TGTGCCAGCAGTTTAGACGGGGACGAGACCCAGTATTTC
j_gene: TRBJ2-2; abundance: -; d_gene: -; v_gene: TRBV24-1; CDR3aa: CATNQNTGELFF; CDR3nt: TGTGCCACCAATCAGAACACCGGGGAGCTGTTTTTT
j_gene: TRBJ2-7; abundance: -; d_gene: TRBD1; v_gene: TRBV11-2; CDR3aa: CTNSLATGGPYEQYF; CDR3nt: TGTACCAACAGCTTAGCGACAGGGGGCCCCTACGAGCAGTACTTC
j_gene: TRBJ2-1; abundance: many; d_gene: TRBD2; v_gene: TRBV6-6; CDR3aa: CASSGPPGLASEQFF; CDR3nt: TGTGCCAGCAGTGGTCCCCCGGGACTAGCATCTGAGCAGTTCTTC
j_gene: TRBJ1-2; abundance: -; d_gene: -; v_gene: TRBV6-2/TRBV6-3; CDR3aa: CASSFRARYGYAF; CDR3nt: TGTGCCAGCAGTTTCAGGGCTCGATATGGCTACGCCTTC
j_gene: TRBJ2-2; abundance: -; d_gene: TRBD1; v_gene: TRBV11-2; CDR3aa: CASGLGRGRIGKLSF; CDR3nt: TGTGCCAGCGGCTTAGGCAGGGGGAGAATCGGGAAGCTGTCTTTT
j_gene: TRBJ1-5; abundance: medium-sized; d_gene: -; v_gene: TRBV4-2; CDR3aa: CASSQDLRVNQPQHF; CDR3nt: TGTGCCAGCAGCCAAGATCTGAGGGTCAATCAGCCCCAGCATTTT
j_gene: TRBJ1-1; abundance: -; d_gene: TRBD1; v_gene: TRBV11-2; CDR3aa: CASIHRGNDEAFF; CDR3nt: TGTGCCAGCATACACAGGGGCAATGATGAGGCTTTCTTT
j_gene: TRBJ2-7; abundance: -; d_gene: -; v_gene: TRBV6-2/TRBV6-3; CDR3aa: CASSWDLPTHRRHKQYF; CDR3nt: TGTGCCAGCAGTTGGGATCTACCCACCCACCGGCGACACAAGCAGTACTTC
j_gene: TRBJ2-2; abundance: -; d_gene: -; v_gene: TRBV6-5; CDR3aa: CASSLGTTNTGGLFF; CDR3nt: TGTGCCAGCAGCCTCGGGACCACAAACACCGGGGGGCTGTTTTTT
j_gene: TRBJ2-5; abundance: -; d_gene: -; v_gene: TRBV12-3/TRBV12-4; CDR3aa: CASSTLAPETLYF; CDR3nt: TGTGCCAGCAGCACCCTCGCCCCCGAGACCCTGTACTTC
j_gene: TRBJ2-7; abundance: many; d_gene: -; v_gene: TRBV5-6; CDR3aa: CASSLGLTYEQYF; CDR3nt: TGTGCCAGCAGCTTGGGGCTTACCTACGAGCAGTACTTC
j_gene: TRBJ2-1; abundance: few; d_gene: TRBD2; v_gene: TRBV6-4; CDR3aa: CASSDSSGGANEQFF; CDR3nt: TGTGCCAGCAGTGACTCTAGCGGGGGGGCCAATGAGCAGTTCTTC
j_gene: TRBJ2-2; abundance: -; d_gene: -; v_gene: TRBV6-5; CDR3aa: CTSRSGIPTGPTGELFF; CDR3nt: TGTACCAGCAGAAGTGGGATCCCGACAGGTCCGACCGGGGAGCTGTTTTTT
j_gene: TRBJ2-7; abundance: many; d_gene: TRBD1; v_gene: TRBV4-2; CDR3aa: CASSRGQGTSYEQYF; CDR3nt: TGTGCCAGCAGCCGTGGACAGGGCACTTCCTACGAGCAGTACTTC
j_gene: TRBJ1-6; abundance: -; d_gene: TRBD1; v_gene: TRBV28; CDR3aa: CATQGEKSPLHF; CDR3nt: TGTGCCACCCAGGGGGAAAAATCACCCCTCCACTTT
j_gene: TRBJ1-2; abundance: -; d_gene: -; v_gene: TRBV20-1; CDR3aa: CSVRDWADYVYTF; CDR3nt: TGCAGTGTTAGAGATTGGGCTGACTATGTCTACACCTTC
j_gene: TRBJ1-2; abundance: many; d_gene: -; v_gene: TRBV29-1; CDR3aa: CSVEDSRYGYTF; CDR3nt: TGCAGCGTTGAAGATTCGCGGTACGGCTACACCTTC
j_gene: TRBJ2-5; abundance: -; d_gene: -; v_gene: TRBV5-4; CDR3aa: CASSQSLAWGPETHYF; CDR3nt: TGTGCCAGCAGCCAGTCGCTGGCATGGGGCCCAGAGACCCACTACTTC
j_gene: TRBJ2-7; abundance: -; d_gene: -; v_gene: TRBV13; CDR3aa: CTSRRWVSVAQYF; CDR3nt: TGTACCAGCAGGAGGTGGGTGAGTGTTGCGCAGTACTTC
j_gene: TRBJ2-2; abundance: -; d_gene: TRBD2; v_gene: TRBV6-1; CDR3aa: CASRGYRNTGGLFF; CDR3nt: TGTGCCAGCAGGGGTTACAGAAACACCGGGGGGTTGTTTTTT
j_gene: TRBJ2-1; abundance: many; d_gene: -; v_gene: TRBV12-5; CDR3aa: CASGLAPSGQDTPYEQFF; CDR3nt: TGTGCTAGTGGTTTAGCCCCATCGGGGCAGGACACCCCCTATGAGCAGTTCTTC
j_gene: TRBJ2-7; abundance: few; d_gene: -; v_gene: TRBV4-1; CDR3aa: CASSQGGWTGLEQYF; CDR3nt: TGCGCCAGCAGCCAAGGTGGGTGGACGGGGCTCGAGCAGTACTTC
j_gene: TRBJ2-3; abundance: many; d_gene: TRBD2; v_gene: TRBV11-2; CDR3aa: CASSFRGPGQSRLAGLNTQYF; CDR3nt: TGTGCCAGCAGCTTTCGCGGACCGGGACAGTCCCGACTAGCGGGGCTGAATACGCAGTATTTT
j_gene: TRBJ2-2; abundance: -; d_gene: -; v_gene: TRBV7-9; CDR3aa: CASSFPRERLF; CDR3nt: TGTGCCAGCAGCTTCCCTCGGGAGCGGTTATTT
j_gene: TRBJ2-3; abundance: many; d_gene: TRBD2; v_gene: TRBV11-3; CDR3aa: CASSPGTSGSDTQYF; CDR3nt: TGTGCCAGCAGCCCCGGGACTAGCGGTTCAGATACGCAGTATTTT
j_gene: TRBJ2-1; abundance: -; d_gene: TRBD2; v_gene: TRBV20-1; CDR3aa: CSASQTSGSLYEQFF; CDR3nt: TGCAGTGCTAGCCAGACTAGCGGGAGTTTGTATGAGCAGTTCTTC
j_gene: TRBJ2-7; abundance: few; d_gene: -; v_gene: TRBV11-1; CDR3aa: CVSSLKGEQHF; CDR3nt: TGTGTCAGCAGCTTAAAAGGCGAGCAGCACTTC
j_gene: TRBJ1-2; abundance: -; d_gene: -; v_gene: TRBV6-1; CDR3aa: CARRGLGRSAYGYTF; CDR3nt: TGTGCCAGGAGGGGACTCGGGAGGTCAGCCTATGGCTACACCTTC
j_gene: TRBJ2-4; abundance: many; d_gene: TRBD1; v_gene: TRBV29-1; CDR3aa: CSVADRGAKNIQYF; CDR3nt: TGCAGCGTTGCGGACAGGGGTGCCAAAAACATTCAGTACTTC
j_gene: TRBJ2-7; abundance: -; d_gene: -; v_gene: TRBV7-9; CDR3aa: CASSRTRYEQCF; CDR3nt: TGTGCCAGCAGCCGCACCCGTTACGAGCAGTGCTTC
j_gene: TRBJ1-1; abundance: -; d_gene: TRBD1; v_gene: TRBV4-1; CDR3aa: CAGSQEGANEAFF; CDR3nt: TGCGCCGGCAGCCAAGAGGGGGCCAATGAAGCTTTCTTT
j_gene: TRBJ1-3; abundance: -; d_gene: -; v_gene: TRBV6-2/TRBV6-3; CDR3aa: CASSYGPHNSGNTIYF; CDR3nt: TGTGCCAGCAGTTACGGGCCACACAACTCTGGAAACACCATATATTTT
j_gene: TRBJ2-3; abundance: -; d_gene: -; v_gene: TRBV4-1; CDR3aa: CASSKLGTYDMQYF; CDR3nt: TGCGCCAGCAGTAAACTGGGGACGTACGATATGCAGTATTTT
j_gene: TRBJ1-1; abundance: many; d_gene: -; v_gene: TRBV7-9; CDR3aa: CASSLAGAKSTEAFF; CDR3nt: TGTGCCAGCAGCTTAGCAGGGGCTAAGAGCACTGAAGCTTTCTTT
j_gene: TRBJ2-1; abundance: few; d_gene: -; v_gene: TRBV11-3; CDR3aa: CASSSHNEQLF; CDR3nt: TGTGCCAGCAGTTCCCACAATGAGCAGCTCTTC
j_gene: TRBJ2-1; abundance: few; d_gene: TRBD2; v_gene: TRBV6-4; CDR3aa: CASSSGGAGEQFF; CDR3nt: TGTGCCAGCTCGAGCGGGGGGGCAGGCGAGCAGTTCTTC
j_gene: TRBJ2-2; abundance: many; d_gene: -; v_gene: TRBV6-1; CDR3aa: CASIGAVDTGELFF; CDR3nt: TGTGCCAGCATCGGCGCGGTAGACACCGGGGAGCTGTTTTTT
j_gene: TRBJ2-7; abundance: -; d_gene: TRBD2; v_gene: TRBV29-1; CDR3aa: CATGGLWGEQYF; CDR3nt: TGCGCTACGGGAGGGCTATGGGGCGAACAGTACTTC
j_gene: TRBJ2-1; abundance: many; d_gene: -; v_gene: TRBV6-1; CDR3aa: CASRAGTSVGNEQFF; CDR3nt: TGTGCCAGCAGAGCCGGGACATCAGTGGGGAATGAGCAGTTCTTC
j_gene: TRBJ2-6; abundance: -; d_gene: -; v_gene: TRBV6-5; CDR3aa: CASSYLVGSGANVLTF; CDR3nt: -